This TCR beta chain was identified in a study of early T cells in non-severe SARS-CoV-2 infection. Turning to the study itself: Sequencing of unsorted whole blood was done on bulk RNA, leaving chains unpaired.

In the library, individual cDNA molecules carried attached unique molecular identifiers. TCRdb re-analysed the 5' RACE reads in MiXCR, keeping a single row per CDR3 protein. The repertoire has some 82,000 distinct CDR3 sequences, over 9.5% of them found once; the top ten carry nearly 4.5%. This CDR3 contains 16 residues. Trimming removed 2 bases from V and 0 bases from J, with 12 bases in between. Looked up from germline, CDR1 is SGHDT and CDR2 is YYEEEE. The V and J genes are TRBV5-6 and TRBJ1-5; D is perhaps TRBD1 (5 bases). The sample here was whole blood, taken at baseline. The sequence derives from an adult who was a healthcare worker with PCR-confirmed SARS-CoV-2 infection or an uninfected control (not recorded which). The CDR3 sequence: CASSLLDNRSNQPQHF. DNA for the CDR3: TGTGCCAGCAGCTTATTGGACAACCGTAGCAATCAGCCCCAGCATTTT. The full variable domain, with the rest looked up from reference TRBV5-6 and TRBJ1-5, is DAGVTQSPTHLIKTRGQQVTLRCSPKSGHDTVSWYQQALGQGPQFIFQYYEEEERQRGNFPDRFSGHQFPNYSSELNVNALLLGDSALYLCASSLLDNRSNQPQHFGDGTRLSIL.